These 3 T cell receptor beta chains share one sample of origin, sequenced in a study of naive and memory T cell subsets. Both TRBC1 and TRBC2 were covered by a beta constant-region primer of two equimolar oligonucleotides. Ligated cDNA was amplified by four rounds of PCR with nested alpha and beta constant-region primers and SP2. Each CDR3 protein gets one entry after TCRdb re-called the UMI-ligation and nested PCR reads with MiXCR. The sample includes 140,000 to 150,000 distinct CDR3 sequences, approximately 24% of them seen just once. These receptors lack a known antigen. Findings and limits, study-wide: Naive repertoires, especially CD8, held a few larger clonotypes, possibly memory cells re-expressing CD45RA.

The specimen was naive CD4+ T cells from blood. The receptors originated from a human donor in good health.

The CDR3 nucleotides are TGTGCCAGCAGTTTACCGGACAGACTGAACACTGAAGCTTTCTTT. This sequence encodes CASSLPDRLNTEAFF. The chain couples TRBV27 to TRBJ1-1; tentatively, D is TRBD1 (6 bases). The germline V gene has CDR1 MNHEY and CDR2 SMNVEV (reference sequence). This CDR3 region has 15 residues. V lost 2 bases and J 0 bases, leaving 10 bases between the germline ends.

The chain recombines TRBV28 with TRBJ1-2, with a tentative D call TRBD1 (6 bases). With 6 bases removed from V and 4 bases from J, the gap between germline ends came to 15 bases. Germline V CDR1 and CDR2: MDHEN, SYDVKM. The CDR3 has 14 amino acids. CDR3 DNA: TGTGCCAGCAGAGCTCAGGGGTACATCTATGGCTACACCTTC. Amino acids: CASRAQGYIYGYTF.

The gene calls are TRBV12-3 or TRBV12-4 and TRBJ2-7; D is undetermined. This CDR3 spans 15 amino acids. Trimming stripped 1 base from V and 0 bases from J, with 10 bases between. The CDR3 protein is CASSLGGFGSYEQYF. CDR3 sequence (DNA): TGTGCCAGCAGTTTAGGGGGTTTCGGCTCCTACGAGCAGTACTTC.